The rows below give T cell receptor beta chains drawn from one sample of a study of blood T cell repertoires in COVID-19. Sequencing used immunoSEQ multiplex PCR; TCRdb keeps in-frame clones, though not all of them. The sample has approximately 300,000 clones, about 85% seen once. Sequenced input: peripheral blood. These receptors all come from a man in his late teens or twenties with active or convalescent COVID-19. The CDR3 runs from the conserved cysteine through the conserved F or W. The order of the fields is D gene, clone size, J gene, V gene, CDR3 DNA, CDR3 protein. D genes are given only for firm matches. The listing skips clone size in some rows; elsewhere it reads once, few, many or a size class.

TRBD1	NA	TRBJ2-7	TRBV16	TGTGCCAGCAGCCGGGGGACAGAGGCCTACGAGCAGTACTTC	CASSRGTEAYEQYF
TRBD1	NA	TRBJ2-2	TRBV19	TGTGCCAGTAGTATGGGACAGGGACGGACCGGGGAGCTGTTTTTT	CASSMGQGRTGELFF
NA	NA	TRBJ2-5	TRBV6-2/TRBV6-3	TGTGCCAGCAGTTACTCGGAGGGTTTGGGGACCCAGTACTTC	CASSYSEGLGTQYF
NA	NA	TRBJ2-7	TRBV9	TGTGCCAGCAGCGTCGACAGCTCCTACGAGCAGTACTTC	CASSVDSSYEQYF
TRBD1	NA	TRBJ1-6	TRBV11-2	TGTGCCAGCAGCCAGGGACAGAGGAATTCACCCCTCCACTTT	CASSQGQRNSPLHF
TRBD2	NA	TRBJ2-7	TRBV4-2	TGTGCCAGCAGCCGGGGGGGGAGCTCCTACGAGCAGTACTTC	CASSRGGSSYEQYF
TRBD1	once	TRBJ2-7	TRBV19	TGTGCCAGTAGTATAACCGGGGACAGCGAAACCTACGAGCAGTACTTC	CASSITGDSETYEQYF
TRBD1	NA	TRBJ1-1	TRBV3-1/TRBV3-2	TGTGCCAGCAGCCGTACCGGGACAGAGAACACTGAAGCTTTCTTT	CASSRTGTENTEAFF
NA	NA	TRBJ2-7	TRBV5-4	TGTGCCAGCAGCTTCTCGTCGGGGGTGAACTCCTACGAGCAGTACTTC	CASSFSSGVNSYEQYF
TRBD1	NA	TRBJ2-7	TRBV28	TGTGCCAGCAGTTTCCCAGGACAGGCTACCTACGAGCAGTACTTC	CASSFPGQATYEQYF
TRBD1	NA	TRBJ1-2	TRBV6-5	TGTGCCAGCATGAGGAACAGGGGTGGCTACACCTTC	CASMRNRGGYTF
NA	NA	TRBJ2-5	TRBV11-2	TGTGCCAGCAGCGTAGACACACAAGAGACCCAGTACTTC	CASSVDTQETQYF
NA	NA	TRBJ1-2	TRBV19	TGTGCCAGTAGTATTTCAGACATCGATGGCTACACCTTC	CASSISDIDGYTF
TRBD2	NA	TRBJ2-3	TRBV3-1/TRBV3-2	TGTGCCAGCAGCCCAAAGGTAGCGGGGGGCCCAAGAGATACGCAGTATTTT	CASSPKVAGGPRDTQYF
NA	NA	TRBJ2-1	TRBV4-2	TGTGCCAGCAGCCAAGATAGACTAGGCTCCTACAATGAGCAGTTCTTC	CASSQDRLGSYNEQFF
NA	once	TRBJ1-2	TRBV20-1	TGCAGTGCTAGTGGCGAACAAGCGCTTAACTATGGCTACACCTTC	CSASGEQALNYGYTF
TRBD1	NA	TRBJ1-1	TRBV10-3	TGTGCCATCAGTGAGACAGGGGCAGTAGGCACTGAAGCTTTCTTT	CAISETGAVGTEAFF
TRBD1	once	TRBJ1-6	TRBV7-8	TGTGCCAGCAGCTTAATTCAGAGGGGGCTTTATAATTCACCCCTCCACTTT	CASSLIQRGLYNSPLHF
NA	NA	TRBJ2-1	TRBV12-5	TGTGCTAGTGGCCCACCCTTACAGGGCTACGATGAGCAGTTCTTC	CASGPPLQGYDEQFF
TRBD2	NA	TRBJ2-1	TRBV7-8	TGTGCCAGCAGCTCAGCAGGCGGGGGGCGCAATGAGCAGTTCTTC	CASSSAGGGRNEQFF
NA	NA	TRBJ1-1	TRBV7-9	TGTGCCAGCAGCGGTCGGGCCGGGGGTGACACTGAAGCTTTCTTT	CASSGRAGGDTEAFF
NA	few	TRBJ2-1	TRBV12-3/TRBV12-4	TGTGCCAGCAGTTTGGGGGGCAATGAGCAGTTCTTC	CASSLGGNEQFF
NA	NA	TRBJ2-3	TRBV28	TGTGCCAGCAATTCAGGCTCAGATACGCAGTATTTT	CASNSGSDTQYF
NA	few	TRBJ2-7	TRBV27	TGTGCCAGCAGTTTATCAGTCCAGTACGAGCAGTACTTC	CASSLSVQYEQYF
TRBD1	NA	TRBJ2-7	TRBV4-1	TGCGCCAGCAGCCAAGCGGACAGGGGTCACTACGAGCAGTACTTC	CASSQADRGHYEQYF
NA	NA	TRBJ1-2	TRBV4-1	TGCGCCAGCAGCGGCCAGGGTTTGAAGGGCTATGGCTACACCTTC	CASSGQGLKGYGYTF
NA	NA	TRBJ2-7	TRBV18	TGTGCCAGCTCACCACAAGGGGGGGGGAACTCCTACGAGCAGTACTTC	CASSPQGGGNSYEQYF
NA	NA	TRBJ2-7	TRBV5-6	TGTGCCAGCAGCTTCGGTCGCTACGAGCAGTACTTC	CASSFGRYEQYF
NA	NA	TRBJ1-2	TRBV10-3	TGTGCCATCAGTGAGTTCTCGTCAAACTACTATGGCTACACCTTC	CAISEFSSNYYGYTF
TRBD2	once	TRBJ2-3	TRBV2	TGTGCCAGCCTTCACGCTAGCGGGGCCCTGACAACCCCCTATACGCAGTATTTT	CASLHASGALTTPYTQYF
NA	NA	TRBJ1-5	TRBV28	TGTGCCAGCAGTTTCCCGGGGGAGGTGGATCAGCCCCAGCATTTT	CASSFPGEVDQPQHF
NA	NA	TRBJ2-3	TRBV20-1	TGCAGTGCTAGTCAGGGGAATACAGATACGCAGTATTTT	CSASQGNTDTQYF
TRBD1	many	TRBJ2-7	TRBV7-6	TGTGCCAGCAGCCGTGGACAGGACACTTCCTACGAGCAGTACTTC	CASSRGQDTSYEQYF
TRBD1	NA	TRBJ2-1	TRBV5-1	TGCGCCAGCAGCTCAGGACAGGGTGGAAATGAGCAGTTCTTC	CASSSGQGGNEQFF
TRBD2	NA	TRBJ2-7	TRBV6-4	TGTGCCAGCAATTCGAACTTACCGCGGGGGGCCTACGAGCAGTACTTC	CASNSNLPRGAYEQYF
NA	NA	TRBJ2-7	TRBV9	TGTGCCAGCAGCGTACGGTATGGGAGTGAGCAGTACTTC	CASSVRYGSEQYF
NA	once	TRBJ2-5	TRBV3-1/TRBV3-2	TGTGCCAGCAGCCAAGCCTTAAGGACGGGTATAGGGAGAGAGACCCAGTACTTC	CASSQALRTGIGRETQYF
TRBD1	NA	TRBJ1-3	TRBV11-2	TGTGCCAGCAGCTTAGGGTACTCAGGGGGAGCTGGAAACACCATATATTTT	CASSLGYSGGAGNTIYF
NA	once	TRBJ1-1	TRBV5-1	TGCGCCAGCAGCTTGGCCACGGGGGGAATAGATGAAGCTTTCTTT	CASSLATGGIDEAFF
NA	NA	TRBJ2-3	TRBV6-2/TRBV6-3	TGTGCCAGCAGCCCTAGCACGCCCACTCTAGCAGATACGCAGTATTTT	CASSPSTPTLADTQYF
NA	once	TRBJ1-1	TRBV29-1	TGCAGCGGTGGCAGGATGAACACTGAAGCTTTCTTT	CSGGRMNTEAFF
NA	NA	TRBJ2-2	TRBV5-6	TGTGCCAGCAGCTTGTTGGACATTCAGTCCGGGGAGCTGTTTTTT	CASSLLDIQSGELFF
NA	NA	TRBJ2-1	TRBV15	TGTGCCACCAGCAGAGATCGGAGCAATGAGCAGTTCTTC	CATSRDRSNEQFF
NA	NA	TRBJ2-7	TRBV19	TGTGCCAGTAGTATTACGCAGGGCAACTCCTACGAGCAGTACTTC	CASSITQGNSYEQYF
NA	NA	TRBJ1-1	TRBV6-5	TGTGCCAGCAGTTATTGGGGCAGAAGGAACACTGAAGCTTTCTTT	CASSYWGRRNTEAFF
NA	NA	TRBJ2-7	TRBV19	TGTGCCAGTAGTATAGACTTCTCTGAACAGGGATCTTTCTCCTACGAGCAGTACTTC	CASSIDFSEQGSFSYEQYF
NA	NA	TRBJ2-3	TRBV3-1/TRBV3-2	TGTGCCAGCAGCCAAGAGGGTTATAGCGGCGGCACAGATACGCAGTATTTT	CASSQEGYSGGTDTQYF
NA	NA	TRBJ1-1	TRBV9	TGTGCCAGCACCGATGATCCACAACCTGGCACTGAAGCTTTCTTT	CASTDDPQPGTEAFF
NA	NA	TRBJ2-3	TRBV4-1	TGCGCCAGCAGCCAAGCAAACAGCATCTCTAGCACAGATACGCAGTATTTT	CASSQANSISSTDTQYF